This T cell receptor beta chain stems from a study of Ad26.COV2.S vaccination and SARS-CoV-2 variants. As for the study in general: Once or twice, 56 days apart, Ad26.COV2.S was delivered intramuscularly.

Assay: immunoSEQ multiplex PCR; the TCRdb copy retains only in-frame clones and omits some. The sample includes about 440,000 clones, roughly 89% seen only once; the top ten take 9.5% to 15%. Study-level points and caveats: Post-vaccination breadth of spike-specific CD8+ and CD4+ T cell responses was reportedly substantial.

Treatment defined: around 19 received Ad26.COV2.S at low or high dose, single or two shots; several received placebo; per-sample allocation not given. Day 63 following the first vaccine or placebo injection was when the samples were taken. To note about this clone: Its target is unknown.

This specimen was peripheral blood, taken in a trial of Ad26.COV2.S vaccine versus placebo. This receptor was obtained from a person between 18 and 60 years old who received the Ad26.COV2.S COVID-19 vaccine or a placebo.

This CDR3 is CASSLGGGSYEQYF. CDR3 coding DNA: TGTGCCAGCAGCTTAGGGGGCGGCTCCTACGAGCAGTACTTC. The chain links TRBV7-3 to TRBJ2-7, with a possible D match to TRBD1 (6 bases). V shed 2 bases and J shed 0 bases, with 8 bases lying between them. The CDR3 has 14 residues. The germline gives CDR1 SGHTA, CDR2 FQGTGA.